This entry lists 14 T cell receptor beta chains sequenced from one sample in a study of T cells after posttransplantation cyclophosphamide. This table comes from immunoSEQ multiplex PCR, and its TCRdb copy is limited to in-frame clones, with some not included. The table records tens of thousands of clones, 70% to 90% of them present only once. The sequenced sample was PBMCs. The receptor set was obtained from a man younger than 45 with a blood cancer, CMV-positive, and with a related stem cell donor.

The V gene is TRBV19, the J gene TRBJ2-5; D may be TRBD1 (5 bases). The germline CDR1 and CDR2 sequences are LNHDA and SQIVND (reference sequence). The V end was cut by 3 bases, the J end by 5 bases, with 16 bases between. The CDR3 consists of 15 residues. CDR3 sequence (DNA): TGTGCCAGTAGTATGGGGCTTAGGAGAGGTGAGACCCAGTACTTC. Amino acids: CASSMGLRRGETQYF. Full variable domain (outside the CDR3, taken from reference TRBV19 and TRBJ2-5): DGGITQSPKYLFRKEGQNVTLSCEQNLNHDAMYWYRQDPGQGLRLIYYSQIVNDFQKGDIAEGYSVSREKKESFPLTVTSAQKNPTAFYLCASSMGLRRGETQYFGPGTRLLVL.

The gene calls are TRBV19 and TRBJ2-2; 7 bases are a match to TRBD2. This CDR3 comprises 14 residues. V was clipped by 8 bases and J by 1 base; unmatched bases: 4. Per germline, CDR1 LNHDA and CDR2 SQIVND (reference sequence). The DNA for the CDR3 is TGTGCCAGTGCTAGCGGAGGGAACACCGGGGAGCTGTTTTTT. It is translated as CASASGGNTGELFF.

The genes are TRBV13 and TRBJ1-1; TRBD1 matches at 10 bases. Germline CDR1 is PRHDT and CDR2 is FYEKMQ (reference sequence). Germline trimming cut 5 bases from V and 4 bases from J; bases unmatched to any gene: 10. The CDR3 consists of 16 residues. Here the CDR3 reads CASSLRQGAHVTEAFF. CDR3 in DNA: TGTGCCAGCAGCCTCCGACAGGGGGCGCATGTCACTGAAGCTTTCTTT. The variable domain in full, with the rest retrieved from reference TRBV13 and TRBJ1-1, is AAGVIQSPRHLIKEKRETATLKCYPIPRHDTVYWYQQGPGQDPQFLISFYEKMQSDKGSIPDRFSAQQFSDYHSELNMSSLELGDSALYFCASSLRQGAHVTEAFFGQGTRLTVV.

The chain joins TRBV18 to TRBJ2-5, with 7 bases fitting TRBD1. The CDR3 extends over 14 amino acids. V shed 3 bases, J shed 5 bases, and the junction held 6 bases outside the gene matches. Germline CDR1 reads KGHSH; CDR2 reads LQKENI. CDR3 DNA sequence: TGTGCCAGCTCACCCCACAGGGGAAGGGAGACCCAGTACTTC. Encoded protein: CASSPHRGRETQYF.

The V gene is TRBV5-1, the J gene TRBJ2-5; 11 bases are a match to TRBD2. V shed 7 bases, J shed 2 bases, and the junction held 1 base outside the gene matches. Germline V gene sequence: CDR1 SGHRS, CDR2 YFSETQ. This CDR3 is built from 13 residues. CDR3 nucleotide sequence: TGCGCCAGCCGACTAGCGGGGCAAGAGACCCAGTACTTC. Residues: CASRLAGQETQYF. Filled out from reference TRBV5-1 and TRBJ2-5, the complete variable domain reads KAGVTQTPRYLIKTRGQQVTLSCSPISGHRSVSWYQQTPGQGLQFLFEYFSETQRNKGNFPGRFSGRQFSNSRSEMNVSTLELGDSALYLCASRLAGQETQYFGPGTRLLVL.

This clone has just a few counts. The chain joins TRBV27 to TRBJ1-1; D may be TRBD1 (5 bases). This CDR3 contains 14 residues. Germline CDR1 is MNHEY and CDR2 is SMNVEV (reference sequence). Trimming cost V 6 bases and J 5 bases, with 16 bases left between them. The CDR3 DNA reads as TGTGCCAGCAGCCCGGAAAATGGGGGGACTGAAGCTTTCTTT. Its protein product is CASSPENGGTEAFF.

This clone showed up just a few times. The gene calls are TRBV7-2 and TRBJ2-7, with 8 bases matching TRBD1. This CDR3 has 15 amino acids. Germline V gene lookup returns CDR1 SGHTA and CDR2 FQGNSA. With 3 bases clipped from V and 3 bases from J, the junction kept 7 bases outside the gene matches. CDR3 DNA sequence: TGTGCCAGCAGCTTGCGCTCAGGGGGCAACTACGAGCAGTACTTC. Protein sequence: CASSLRSGGNYEQYF.

The chain employs TRBV28 and TRBJ2-7; 7 positions agree with TRBD1. The CDR3 extends over 13 amino acids. Germline values: CDR1 MDHEN, CDR2 SYDVKM. J gave up 6 bases and V 5 bases, and 7 bases lay outside the gene matches. The CDR3, as DNA: TGTGCCAGCAGTCGCGCAGGGACAGCCGAGCAGTACTTC. Translation gives CASSRAGTAEQYF.

CDR3 coding DNA: TGTGCCAGCAGCTTAATTTCCGGAGGATACGAGCAGTACTTC. Translated, it gives CASSLISGGYEQYF. The V gene is TRBV7-2, the J gene TRBJ2-7, with a tentative D call TRBD2 (5 bases). This CDR3 has 14 residues. Germline CDR1 and CDR2: SGHTA and FQGNSA. V was clipped by 2 bases and J by 4 bases, with 12 bases between them. Full variable domain (rest looked up from reference TRBV7-2 and TRBJ2-7): GAGVSQSPSNKVTEKGKDVELRCDPISGHTALYWYRQSLGQGLEFLIYFQGNSAPDKSGLPSDRFSAERTGGSVSTLTIQRTQQEDSAVYLCASSLISGGYEQYFGPGTRLTVT.

This sequence joins TRBV15 and TRBJ1-3; 10 positions agree with TRBD1. Germline V lookup: CDR1 LNHNV, CDR2 YYDKDF (reference sequence). V trimming: 3 bases; J trimming: 7 bases; junction bases outside the gene matches: 3. The CDR3 is 14 amino acids. CDR3 DNA: TGTGCCACCAGCAGGACAGGGGGCGCGAACACCATATATTTT. Translated, it gives CATSRTGGANTIYF.

CDR3 coding DNA: TGTGCCGCCCGGACAGGGGGGAAAATAGATACGCAGTATTTT. Its translation: CAARTGGKIDTQYF. This rearrangement joins TRBV10-3 to TRBJ2-3; 10 nucleotides line up with TRBD1. Germline V gene lookup returns CDR1 ENHRY and CDR2 SYGVKD. Germline trimming cut 11 bases from V and 5 bases from J; bases unmatched to any gene: 10. The CDR3 has 14 amino acids.

The genes are TRBV6-1 and TRBJ1-1; D uncertain. This CDR3 is 13 amino acids long. Per the germline V gene, CDR1 is MNHNS and CDR2 is SASEGT. V was shortened by 3 bases and J by 5 bases, with 10 bases between the two germline ends. The CDR3 is CASSEVDKTEAFF. The CDR3, as DNA: TGTGCCAGCAGTGAGGTAGACAAAACTGAAGCTTTCTTT.

The rearrangement joins TRBV5-1 to TRBJ1-1; tentative D call: TRBD1 (6 bases). V shed 0 bases and J shed 4 bases, with 10 bases lying between them. CDR3 size: 14 residues. Germline loops: CDR1 SGHRS, CDR2 YFSETQ. The CDR3 region has the DNA TGCGCCAGCAGCTTGGGGGACAAGAGCACTGAAGCTTTCTTT. This translates into CASSLGDKSTEAFF.

The chain links TRBV5-4 to TRBJ2-4; 11 bases agree with TRBD1. This CDR3 contains 15 residues. Germline V gives CDR1 SGHNT, CDR2 YYREEE (reference sequence). J was trimmed by 8 bases and V by 4 bases; bases with no gene match: 8. The CDR3 DNA reads TGTGCCAGCAGCAAAGGACAGGGGGCAGTGGACATTCAGTACTTC. This encodes CASSKGQGAVDIQYF.